Following are 5 T cell receptor beta chains from one sample sequenced in a study of CD8 T cells in ankylosing spondylitis. Study results and limitations: Blood of patients with ankylosing spondylitis appeared to be characterized by a TCR beta motif of several highly homologous variants.

No antigen has been assigned to these receptors. TCRdb analysed the 5' RACE reads with MiXCR anew, one entry per CDR3 protein. This sample carries 400,000 or so distinct CDR3 sequences, roughly 26% of them seen once, and the ten largest clones take 0.89%. The source material was blood, either unsorted or a sorted T cell fraction (not recorded which). The receptors were sampled from a male donor with ankylosing spondylitis.

The genes are TRBV6-1 and TRBJ1-5; D perhaps matches TRBD1 (6 bases). With 0 bases removed from V and 3 bases from J, the gap between germline ends came to 12 bases. Per the germline V gene, CDR1 is MNHNS and CDR2 is SASEGT. This CDR3 has 16 residues. The CDR3 region is CASSEAWGGANQPQHF. CDR3 DNA sequence: TGTGCCAGCAGTGAAGCGTGGGGGGGCGCCAATCAGCCCCAGCATTTT.

This clonotype was found a few times. The chain has TRBV24-1 and TRBJ1-6, with D maybe TRBD1 (6 bases). Trimming pared 4 bases from V and 14 bases from J, leaving 14 bases between. CDR1 KGHDR and CDR2 SFDVKD come from the germline V gene. The CDR3 runs to 13 residues. CDR3 protein: CATSDHGQKALHF. The CDR3 nucleotides read TGTGCCACCAGTGACCACGGACAGAAGGCCCTCCACTTT.

The chain uses TRBV28 and TRBJ2-7, with 8 bases matching TRBD1. This CDR3 is 14 amino acids long. V gave up 2 bases and J gave up 3 bases; unmatched junction bases: 3. Germline CDR1 MDHEN, CDR2 SYDVKM. Written as DNA, the CDR3 is TGTGCCAGCAGTTTAAGTGACAGGGGCTACGAGCAGTACTTC. It specifies CASSLSDRGYEQYF. Using reference TRBV28 and TRBJ2-7 for the parts outside the CDR3, the full variable domain is DVKVTQSSRYLVKRTGEKVFLECVQDMDHENMFWYRQDPGLGLRLIYFSYDVKMKEKGDIPEGYSVSREKKERFSLILESASTNQTSMYLCASSLSDRGYEQYFGPGTRLTVT.

There are a few counts of this clonotype. The chain combines TRBV20-1 with TRBJ2-3; D might be TRBD2 (6 bases). The CDR3 sequence is 16 residues long. CDR1 and CDR2 (germline): DFQATT, SNEGSKA (reference sequence). Trimming cost V 3 bases and J 2 bases, with 18 bases left between them. The CDR3 sequence is CSASGGEGGNTDTQYF. In DNA, the CDR3 is TGCAGTGCTAGTGGAGGGGAAGGAGGGAACACAGATACGCAGTATTTT.

This clonotype was picked up a small number of times. The rearrangement uses TRBV20-1 and TRBJ1-5; perhaps TRBD1 as D (6 bases). Germline V CDR1 and CDR2: DFQATT, SNEGSKA (reference sequence). The CDR3 is 14 amino acids. Trimming took off 0 bases at V and 3 bases at J, with 9 bases between the two ends. This chain's CDR3 is CSARDRGYNQPQHF. The CDR3 DNA sequence: TGCAGTGCTAGAGACAGGGGATACAATCAGCCCCAGCATTTT.